The 6 T cell receptor beta chains below were found in one sample sequenced in a study of siplizumab effects on memory and regulatory T cells. TCRdb's table, derived via immunoSEQ multiplex PCR, lists solely in-frame clones and lacks some. The data contain about 99,000 clones, roughly 92% of them singletons. Sequenced material: Tregs sorted from blood. These receptors all stem from a human donor in good health.

The chain uses TRBV18 and TRBJ2-3; D unclear. V was pared by 6 bases and J by 3 bases, with 10 bases between. The CDR3 runs 13 residues. Germline V gene data show CDR1 as KGHSH and CDR2 as LQKENI. The CDR3 nucleotides are TGTGCCAGCTCCCCCACCCCGACAGATACGCAGTATTTT. It codes for CASSPTPTDTQYF.

The chain uses TRBV5-1 and TRBJ1-1, with 7 bases identical to TRBD1. This CDR3 has 13 amino acids. CDR1 and CDR2 (germline): SGHRS, YFSETQ. V dropped 4 bases and J dropped 4; count of bases not matched to a gene: 4. The CDR3 region has the DNA TGCGCCAGCAGCGGTGACAGGGCCACTGAAGCTTTCTTT. This translates into CASSGDRATEAFF.

The chain carries TRBV6-1 and TRBJ1-5; the D is unclear. V shed 4 bases and J shed 6 bases, with 13 bases lying between them. The germline V gene has CDR1 MNHNS and CDR2 SASEGT. This CDR3 is built from 14 residues. CDR3 sequence (DNA): TGTGCCAGCAGTGTAAATCAGGTGGGTCAGCCCCAGCATTTT. It is translated as CASSVNQVGQPQHF.

The genes are TRBV10-1 and TRBJ2-7; 7 bases are a match to TRBD1. The CDR3 runs 15 residues. Per germline, CDR1 WNHNN and CDR2 SYGVQD (reference sequence). V lost 7 bases and J lost 1; bases outside the gene matches: 10. The CDR3 DNA reads TGCGCCAGCATTCATGACAGGGTGAGTTCCTACGAGCAGTACTTC. Its protein is CASIHDRVSSYEQYF.

The J gene is TRBJ1-2, the V gene TRBV5-1; no clear D. Germline CDR1 SGHRS, CDR2 YFSETQ. The CDR3 runs to 14 residues. V was clipped by 1 base and J by 2 bases, with 9 bases between them. CDR3 sequence reads: CASSLSQRNYGYTF. The CDR3 DNA reads as TGCGCCAGCAGCTTGTCTCAACGGAACTATGGCTACACCTTC.

The rearrangement uses TRBV18 and TRBJ1-1; D gene uncertain. The CDR3 length is 17 residues. Trimming shortened V by 2 bases and J by 6 bases, and 22 bases separated the two germline ends. CDR1 is KGHSH, CDR2 LQKENI, per germline. The CDR3 sequence is CASSPIAAGANVAEAFF. The CDR3 region has the DNA TGTGCCAGCTCACCAATAGCGGCAGGCGCTAATGTCGCTGAAGCTTTCTTT.